Below are 2 T cell receptor beta chains sequenced from a single sample in a study of CD8+CD57+ T cells in acquired aplastic anemia. It was patients with CD8+CD57+ cell expansion by flow cytometry who were chosen for sequencing. Profiles of TCR beta VDJ and CDR3 were generated from a genomic DNA template. TCRdb recomputed calls from the reads with MiXCR, one row per CDR3 protein. Altogether 120,000 or so distinct CDR3 sequences are present, about two fifths being singletons, with the ten largest covering about 2.6%. The sample taken for sequencing was sorted CD4+, CD8+, or CD8+CD57+ T cells (not recorded which) from PBMCs. These receptors originate from a human donor with aplastic anemia.

This clonotype was picked up a small number of times. The chain carries TRBV2 and TRBJ2-2; the match to TRBD2 covers 11 bases. The CDR3 spans 14 residues. The V gene end was trimmed by 6 bases and the J gene end by 8 bases; junction bases not matched to a gene: 5. Germline-derived CDR1 and CDR2 are SNHLY and FYNNEI. Here the CDR3 reads CASSTSGSGGELFF. The DNA for the CDR3 is TGTGCCAGCAGCACTAGCGGGAGTGGTGGGGAGCTGTTTTTT.

Remarks on this clonotype: Since a much larger clone is just one base distant, this may be a read error. The conserved closing phenylalanine or tryptophan is absent in this CDR3, likely reflecting a read error. The chain employs TRBV5-5 and TRBJ2-3; D is unresolved. The CDR3 contains 13 residues. Trimming cost V 5 bases and J 6 bases, with 13 bases left between them. Germline V gene lookup returns CDR1 SGHKS and CDR2 YYEKEE (reference sequence). In DNA form, the CDR3 reads TGTGCCAGCAGTCAGACTCCAGTGGATACGCAGTATTGT. Translated: CASSQTPVDTQYC.